These 8 T cell receptor beta chains share one sample of origin, sequenced in a study of blood T cells in healthy people across ages. A second PCR of 7 to 11 cycles used a sample-barcoded 5' primer and a J-beta primer mix. TCRdb called the 5' RACE reads again in MiXCR, with one record for every CDR3 protein. In the table there are 1.4 million or so distinct CDR3 sequences, 35% to 45% of which are singletons. The specimen was blood. Receptors originate from a woman under 30 in good health.

In its sample, this clonotype was seen a few times. The rearrangement links TRBV29-1 to TRBJ2-3, with D perhaps matching TRBD2 (5 bases). V gave up 3 bases and J gave up 2 bases, with 15 bases separating them. Germline V CDR1 and CDR2: SQVTM, ANQGSEA. This CDR3 has 15 amino acids. The CDR3 nucleotides read TGCAGCGTTGAGTGGGTATCCGACTACACAGATACGCAGTATTTT. It codes for CSVEWVSDYTDTQYF.

This clonotype was counted between two and nine times. The chain uses TRBV7-9 and TRBJ1-4; TRBD1 might be the D (6 bases). The CDR3 runs to 16 residues. CDR1 is SEHNR, CDR2 FQNEAQ, per germline (reference sequence). Trimming pared 5 bases from V and 6 bases from J, leaving 19 bases between. CDR3 coding DNA: TGTGCCAGCAGCCCATGGCCGGGGGCGCGTGATGAAAAACTGTTTTTT. Amino acids: CASSPWPGARDEKLFF.

This clonotype has only one observation. Mismatch with germline at one junction end may stem from a read error. The chain is built from TRBV9 and TRBJ2-7; no clear D gene. Looked up from germline, CDR1 is SGDLS and CDR2 is YYNGEE. The CDR3 has 14 amino acids. The CDR3 sequence: CASSPSGFTYGQYF. For the CDR3, the DNA is TGTGCCAGCAGCCCCAGTGGTTTTACCTACGGGCAGTACTTC.

The chain joins TRBV28 to TRBJ2-5; 9 bases fit TRBD1. The CDR3 runs to 17 residues. The V and J ends lost 3 bases and 4 bases, in that order; junction bases with no gene match: 12. CDR1 MDHEN and CDR2 SYDVKM come from the germline V gene. In DNA, the CDR3 is TGTGCCAGCAGTTTGCAGGGACAGGGTCTGACGGGAGAGACCCAGTACTTC. Amino acids: CASSLQGQGLTGETQYF.

V usage is TRBV6-5 and J usage is TRBJ1-2, with TRBD1 as a possible D gene (6 bases). Germline CDR1 and CDR2: MNHEY and SVGAGI. CDR3 size: 13 residues. Trimming removed 6 bases at V and 7 bases at J, with 15 bases between. The CDR3 loop is CASSKGHWGGYTF. CDR3 in DNA: TGTGCCAGCAGCAAGGGACATTGGGGTGGCTACACCTTC.

As regards this clonotype: This sequence may be a read error, since a much larger clone differs from it by one base. The genes are TRBV3-1 and TRBJ1-3, with a possible D match to TRBD1 (5 bases). The V end lost 5 bases, the J end lost 2 bases, and 16 bases lay between the germline ends. The CDR3 is 16 residues long. Germline V gene lookup returns CDR1 LGHDT and CDR2 YNNKEL (reference sequence). The CDR3 sequence: CASSATQWGAGNTIYF. For the CDR3, the DNA is TGTGCCAGCAGCGCTACCCAGTGGGGGGCTGGAAACACCATATATTTT. The full variable domain, its missing parts supplied by reference TRBV3-1 and TRBJ1-3, is DTAVSQTPKYLVTQMGNDKSIKCEQNLGHDTMYWYKQDSKKFLKIMFSYNNKELIINETVPNRFSPKSPDKAHLNLHINSLELGDSAVYFCASSATQWGAGNTIYFGEGSWLTVV.

This chain joins TRBV20-1 and TRBJ2-5; 11 positions agree with TRBD2. Germline V gene data show CDR1 as DFQATT and CDR2 as SNEGSKA (reference sequence). The CDR3 extends over 13 amino acids. As DNA, the CDR3 is TGCAGCTTAGCGGGAGGGCCGGGAGAGACCCAGTACTTC. Its protein is CSLAGGPGETQYF.

This rearrangement joins TRBV29-1 to TRBJ1-2; D unclear. Per the germline V gene, CDR1 is SQVTM and CDR2 is ANQGSEA. Deletions cut 1 base from V and 10 bases from J, with 13 bases between. There are 12 residues in the CDR3. Written as DNA, the CDR3 is TGCAGCGTTGAAGGACCGGGTAAGGACTACACCTTC. It specifies CSVEGPGKDYTF. The whole variable domain, remainder taken from reference TRBV29-1 and TRBJ1-2, is SAVISQKPSRDICQRGTSLTIQCQVDSQVTMMFWYRQQPGQSLTLIATANQGSEATYESGFVIDKFPISRPNLTFSTLTVSNMSPEDSSIYLCSVEGPGKDYTFGSGTRLTVV.